The TCR beta chain under discussion was sequenced for a study of CD8 T cells in Susac syndrome (dated by TCRdb to between 2019 and 2020). As for the study more broadly: Of the Susac syndrome patients who were sequenced, about 6 had clinically active disease and about 8 were in clinical remission. At blood withdrawal, Susac syndrome patients were therapy-naive, treated with corticosteroids (with IVIg additionally given to some), or treated with IVIg alone. The study used repertoire sequencing to test whether antigen drove CD8+ T cell activation and differentiation in Susac syndrome. The study compared CD8+ T cell repertoire clonality among 11 to 12 healthy donors, 14 Susac syndrome patients and 15 multiple sclerosis patients.

Counted from cysteine to phenylalanine, this CDR3 has 14 amino acids. The CDR3 DNA has 42 bases and is translated from base 1. A distance of 15 bases separates the germline ends of V and J, which lose 2 bases and 10 bases respectively. The germline V gene encodes CDR1 SGHAT and CDR2 FQDESV (reference sequence). RNA was extracted using the RNeasy kit, and roughly 0.5 to 1 microgram was reverse transcribed with random hexamers. TCR beta CDR3 regions were amplified with the immunoSEQ multiplex PCR assay covering 54 Vbeta and 13 Jbeta segments. PCR amplification bias was corrected using a synthetic template baseline for primer optimization and computational correction. The study's processing was this. Reads were assigned to V, D and J genes according to IMGT and analyzed in immunoSEQ Analyzer, with only productive sequences retained. Clonality was calculated as one minus the Shannon entropy normalized by log2 of the number of productive unique sequences. For each patient and control, public and private clones were evaluated within the 100 most prevalent clones. A clone was defined as Susac-specific if it was absent from the healthy and MS cohorts, from some 1,100 published viral clones and from other ImmuneACCESS disease sequences. TCRdb took the public reads, trimmed them with fastp at Q25, ran MiXCR for clone calling and kept in-frame beta chains. Rows with a matching CDR3 protein are joined into one entry that keeps the most common DNA and genes. For this entry, the V and J calls and clone size follow TCRdb and not the study's own pipeline. Within this sample are more than 95,000 distinct CDR3 sequences, with around 95% of them counted one time only. Around 0.2% of the sample rests with the top ten.

A single count supports this clonotype. Its antigen remains unidentified. Nothing much larger sits one base from this clone, and base qualities are not available. A lone read gives weak evidence. Here is what the overall study found, with its caveats: About 15 Susac-specific public clones were identified in the total CD8+ repertoire, and five or six Susac-specific public clones were identified in the CD8+ TEMRA repertoire. CD8+ repertoires in Susac syndrome showed clonal expansion, which was highest in CD8+ TEMRA cells and was greater in clinically active patients than in remitting patients. The study acknowledged that relatively few individuals were included in the TCR sequencing and HLA analysis.

Peripheral blood CD8+ and CD4+ T cells from healthy donors, Susac syndrome patients and multiple sclerosis patients were profiled using high-throughput TCR beta sequencing. The Susac syndrome patients fulfilled recently defined diagnostic criteria for either definite or probable disease. Bulk CD8+ and CD4+ T cells were purified by magnetic negative isolation, while CD8+ TEMRA cells were enriched using FACS. Blood was drawn into EDTA tubes, processed within 24 hours, and PBMCs were isolated by density gradient centrifugation. PBMCs intended for TCR sequencing were cryopreserved in liquid nitrogen and thawed later in a water bath at 37 degrees C. The sorted or isolated CD4+, CD8+ and CD8+ TEMRA cells reached a purity of at least 90%.

The sequenced sample was CD8+ T cells from PBMCs. The TCR was taken from a human donor with Susac syndrome. The V and J genes are TRBV11-1 and TRBJ2-1; the D region is possibly TRBD1 or TRBD2, each matching across 5 bases. At the DNA level, the sequence is TGTGCCAGCAGCTTATGGGACCGGGCCGGCGAGCAGTTCTTC. This codes for CASSLWDRAGEQFF. Outside the CDR3, residues come from the reference TRBV11-1 and TRBJ2-1 proteins, so the full variable domain is: EAEVAQSPRYKITEKSQAVAFWCDPISGHATLYWYRQILGQGPELLVQFQDESVVDDSQLPKDRFSAERLKGVDSTLKIQPAELGDSAMYLCASSLWDRAGEQFFGPGTRLTVL.